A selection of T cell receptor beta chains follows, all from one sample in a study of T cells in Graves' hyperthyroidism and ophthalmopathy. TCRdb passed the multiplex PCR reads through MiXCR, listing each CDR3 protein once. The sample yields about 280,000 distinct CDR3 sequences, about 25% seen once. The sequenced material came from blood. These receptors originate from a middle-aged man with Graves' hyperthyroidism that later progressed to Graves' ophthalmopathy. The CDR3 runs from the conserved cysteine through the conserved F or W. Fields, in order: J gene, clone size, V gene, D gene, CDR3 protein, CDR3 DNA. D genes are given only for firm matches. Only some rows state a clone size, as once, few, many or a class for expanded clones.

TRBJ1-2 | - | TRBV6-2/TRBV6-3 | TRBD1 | CASSYADRRYGYTF | TGTGCCAGCAGTTACGCGGACAGGCGCTATGGCTACACCTTC
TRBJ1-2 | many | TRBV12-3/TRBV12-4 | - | CAITWVGSPNYGYTF | TGTGCCATCACTTGGGTAGGGTCCCCCAACTATGGCTACACCTTC
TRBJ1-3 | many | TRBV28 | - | CASSHRGPGVGNTIYF | TGTGCCAGCAGCCACCGCGGGCCAGGGGTTGGAAACACCATATATTTT
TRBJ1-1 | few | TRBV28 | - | CASSLVQGSEAFF | TGTGCCAGCAGTTTGGTCCAGGGATCTGAAGCTTTCTTT
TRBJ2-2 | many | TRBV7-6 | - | CASSPPDTGWNTGELFF | TGTGCCAGCAGCCCCCCCGACACGGGTTGGAACACCGGGGAGCTGTTTTTT
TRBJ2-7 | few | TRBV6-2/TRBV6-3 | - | CASSPPQGPSYEQYF | TGTGCCAGCAGCCCGCCTCAGGGGCCCAGCTACGAGCAGTACTTC
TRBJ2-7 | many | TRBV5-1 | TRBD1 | CASSFTGGGSYEQYF | TGCGCCAGCAGCTTTACAGGGGGTGGCTCCTACGAGCAGTACTTC
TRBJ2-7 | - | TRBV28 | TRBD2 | CASSSASGGRYEQYF | TGTGCCAGCAGTTCTGCTAGCGGGGGGCGCTACGAGCAGTACTTC
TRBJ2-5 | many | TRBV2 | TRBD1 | CASSRNRGRETQYF | TGTGCCAGCAGTAGAAACAGGGGGCGCGAGACCCAGTACTTC
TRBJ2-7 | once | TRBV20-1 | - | CSARAFEQYF | TGCAGTGCTAGGGCGTTCGAGCAGTACTTC
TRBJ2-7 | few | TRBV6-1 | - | CASSTGFTSYEQYF | TGTGCCAGCAGTACAGGGTTTACCTCCTACGAGCAGTACTTC
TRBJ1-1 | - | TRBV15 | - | CATSVSGGTEAFF | TGTGCCACCAGTGTGTCGGGGGGCACTGAAGCTTTCTTT
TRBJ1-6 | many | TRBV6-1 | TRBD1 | CATWTGSAYNSPLHF | TGTGCCACCTGGACAGGTTCGGCCTATAATTCACCCCTCCACTTT
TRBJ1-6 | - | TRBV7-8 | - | CASSFSATGSFSPLHF | TGTGCCAGCAGCTTCTCGGCGACAGGTTCTTTTTCACCCCTCCACTTT
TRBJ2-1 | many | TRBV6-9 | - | CASSYSLSEQFF | TGTGCCAGCAGTTATTCGCTAAGTGAGCAGTTCTTC
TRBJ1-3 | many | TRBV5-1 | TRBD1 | CASSPAGTAGNTIYF | TGCGCCAGCAGCCCGGCCGGGACAGCCGGAAACACCATATATTTT
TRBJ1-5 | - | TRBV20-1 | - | CSPWAGGNQPQHF | TGCAGCCCTTGGGCAGGGGGCAATCAGCCCCAGCATTTT
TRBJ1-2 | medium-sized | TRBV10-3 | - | CANRKQEGYGYTF | TGTGCCAATAGGAAACAGGAGGGCTATGGCTACACCTTC
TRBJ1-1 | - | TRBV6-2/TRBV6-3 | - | CASSYGGSRTEAFF | TGTGCCAGCAGTTACGGAGGAAGTCGGACTGAAGCTTTCTTT
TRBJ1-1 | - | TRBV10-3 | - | CAISESSGQPNTEAFF | TGTGCCATCAGTGAGTCGTCGGGTCAGCCGAACACTGAAGCTTTCTTT
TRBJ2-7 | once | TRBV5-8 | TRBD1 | CASSLAPGQGYEQYF | TGTGCCAGCAGCTTGGCTCCGGGACAGGGCTACGAGCAGTACTTC
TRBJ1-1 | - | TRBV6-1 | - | CASRVGRLHVEAFF | TGTGCCAGCAGGGTGGGGCGGCTTCATGTTGAAGCTTTCTTT
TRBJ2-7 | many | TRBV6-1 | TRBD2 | CASSEGGGGPYEQYF | TGTGCCAGCAGTGAAGGGGGGGGGGGTCCCTACGAGCAGTACTTC
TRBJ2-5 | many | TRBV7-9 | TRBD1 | CASSPDRGLRETQYF | TGTGCCAGCAGCCCTGACAGGGGGCTTCGGGAGACCCAGTACTTC
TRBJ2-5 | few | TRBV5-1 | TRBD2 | CASSLGGTSGETQYF | TGCGCCAGCAGCTTGGGTGGGACTAGCGGAGAGACCCAGTACTTC
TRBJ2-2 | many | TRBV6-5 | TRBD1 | CASSTGQGATGELFF | TGTGCCAGCAGCACTGGACAGGGGGCCACCGGGGAGCTGTTTTTT
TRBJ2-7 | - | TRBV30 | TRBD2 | CAWSVKAGAYEQYF | TGTGCCTGGAGTGTTAAGGCGGGAGCCTACGAGCAGTACTTC
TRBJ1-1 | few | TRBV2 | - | CASRGWGTEAFF | TGTGCCAGCAGGGGGTGGGGGACTGAAGCTTTCTTT
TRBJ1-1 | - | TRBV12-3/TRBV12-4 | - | CASSFRPGGVNTEAFF | TGTGCCAGCAGTTTCCGCCCCGGTGGCGTTAACACTGAAGCTTTCTTT
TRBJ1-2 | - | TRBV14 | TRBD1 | CASSQGGTATYPNYGYTF | TGTGCCAGCAGCCAAGGGGGGACAGCAACATACCCTAACTATGGCTACACCTTC
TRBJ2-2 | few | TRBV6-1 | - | CASSERTVRRTGELFF | TGTGCCAGCAGTGAAAGAACAGTACGGAGGACCGGGGAGCTGTTTTTT
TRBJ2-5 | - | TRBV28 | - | CASSGGRGVQETQYF | TGTGCCAGCAGTGGGGGACGGGGCGTACAAGAGACCCAGTACTTC
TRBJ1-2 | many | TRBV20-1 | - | CSAPSIRQPYGYTF | TGCAGTGCCCCCTCTATTAGACAGCCCTATGGCTACACCTTC
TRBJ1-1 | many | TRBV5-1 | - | CASSLTGTESGYTEAFF | TGCGCCAGCAGCCTTACCGGGACCGAGAGTGGATACACTGAAGCTTTCTTT
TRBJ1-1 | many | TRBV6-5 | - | CASSYQSGSYLNTEAFF | TGTGCCAGCAGTTACCAGAGCGGCTCCTATCTGAACACTGAAGCTTTCTTT
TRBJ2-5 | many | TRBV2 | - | CASRWGNQETQYF | TGTGCCAGCCGCTGGGGAAACCAAGAGACCCAGTACTTC
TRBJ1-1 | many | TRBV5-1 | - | CASSFRGENTEAFF | TGCGCCAGCAGCTTTCGGGGAGAAAACACTGAAGCTTTCTTT
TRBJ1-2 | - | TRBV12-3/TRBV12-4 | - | CASSLGPRSYGYTF | TGTGCCAGCAGTTTAGGGCCGAGGAGCTATGGCTACACCTTC
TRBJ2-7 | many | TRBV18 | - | CASSLDSGSYEQYF | TGTGCCAGCTCACTTGATAGCGGTTCCTACGAGCAGTACTTC
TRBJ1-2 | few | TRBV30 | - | CAWNNRHPRGYGYTF | TGTGCCTGGAATAACCGACATCCCCGCGGATATGGCTACACCTTC
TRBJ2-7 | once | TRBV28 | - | CASSLVQGDEQYF | TGTGCCAGCAGCTTAGTTCAGGGCGACGAGCAGTACTTC
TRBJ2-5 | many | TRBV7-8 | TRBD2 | CASNLVWAGVAETQYF | TGTGCCAGCAACCTAGTCTGGGCGGGAGTAGCGGAGACCCAGTACTTC
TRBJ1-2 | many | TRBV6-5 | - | CASTDVGTGYTF | TGTGCCAGCACCGACGTCGGGACCGGCTACACCTTC
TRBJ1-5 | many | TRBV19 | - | CASSIQRYGNQPQHF | TGTGCCAGTAGTATACAGCGTTACGGCAATCAGCCCCAGCATTTT